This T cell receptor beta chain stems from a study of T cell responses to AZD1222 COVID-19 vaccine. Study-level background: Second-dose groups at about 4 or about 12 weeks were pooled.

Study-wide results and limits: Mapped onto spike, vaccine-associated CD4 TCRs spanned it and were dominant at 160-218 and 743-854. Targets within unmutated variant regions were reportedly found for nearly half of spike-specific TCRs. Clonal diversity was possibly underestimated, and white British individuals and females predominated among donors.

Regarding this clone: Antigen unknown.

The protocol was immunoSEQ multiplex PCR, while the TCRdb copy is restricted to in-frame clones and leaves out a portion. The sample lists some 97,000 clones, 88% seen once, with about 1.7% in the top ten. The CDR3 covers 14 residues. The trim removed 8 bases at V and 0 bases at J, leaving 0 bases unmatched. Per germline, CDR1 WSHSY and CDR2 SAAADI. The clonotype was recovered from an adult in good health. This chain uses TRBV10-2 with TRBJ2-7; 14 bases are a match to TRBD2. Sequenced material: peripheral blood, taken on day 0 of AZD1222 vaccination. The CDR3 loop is CASGTSGSSYEQYF. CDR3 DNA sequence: TGCGCCAGCGGGACTAGCGGGAGCTCCTACGAGCAGTACTTC.